This is a list of T cell receptor beta chains from one sample in a study of OX40 agonist ivuxolimab in advanced cancers. The protocol was immunoSEQ multiplex PCR, while the TCRdb copy is restricted to in-frame clones and leaves out a portion. The data hold 80,000 or so clones, with 86% observed a single time. The source was CD4+ or CD8+ T cells sorted from blood, collected in a trial of the OX40 agonist ivuxolimab. These receptors were obtained from an adult with an advanced solid tumor such as melanoma, head and neck, liver or kidney cancer. The CDR3 runs from the conserved cysteine through the conserved F or W. Expanded clones get a size class; other rows say once, few or many, or leave the size out.

CDR3aa | len | v_gene | abundance | j_gene
CATSVGGAGTDTQYF | 15 | TRBV19 | - | TRBJ2-3
CASSQAASGGAVGELFF | 17 | TRBV4-2 | - | TRBJ2-2
CASSLGASEQYF | 12 | TRBV19 | - | TRBJ2-7
CASSPPTMARDNEQFF | 16 | TRBV18 | - | TRBJ2-1
CATSRDSPGGDYGYTF | 16 | TRBV15 | - | TRBJ1-2
CASSLTRQSTDTQYF | 15 | TRBV7-3 | - | TRBJ2-3
CASSPFRSSGELFF | 14 | TRBV2 | - | TRBJ2-2
CASSQTKGNQPQHF | 14 | TRBV27 | few | TRBJ1-5
CASSPQTGGYEQYF | 14 | TRBV5-6 | - | TRBJ2-7
CASSLRTGNTGELFF | 15 | TRBV2 | - | TRBJ2-2
CASSSDPNQPQHF | 13 | TRBV6-4 | once | TRBJ1-5
CASSEAAQGLNTEAFF | 16 | TRBV2 | - | TRBJ1-1
CASSSGTINTGELFF | 15 | TRBV4-2 | once | TRBJ2-2
CASSLGPSNSPLHF | 14 | TRBV7-2 | - | TRBJ1-6
CAIGSSGANVLTF | 13 | TRBV10-3 | - | TRBJ2-6
CASSLRLAGPQFYNEQFF | 18 | TRBV5-6 | - | TRBJ2-1
CASSPSWGPTEAFF | 14 | TRBV28 | - | TRBJ1-1
CASSIARTSGYEQYF | 15 | TRBV19 | - | TRBJ2-7
CASSLIGATNEKLFF | 15 | TRBV5-1 | - | TRBJ1-4
CASTRTDTQYF | 11 | TRBV7-2 | once | TRBJ2-3
CASRRMTEAFF | 11 | TRBV7-2 | - | TRBJ1-1
CASSVAFPGSGYTF | 14 | TRBV9 | - | TRBJ1-2